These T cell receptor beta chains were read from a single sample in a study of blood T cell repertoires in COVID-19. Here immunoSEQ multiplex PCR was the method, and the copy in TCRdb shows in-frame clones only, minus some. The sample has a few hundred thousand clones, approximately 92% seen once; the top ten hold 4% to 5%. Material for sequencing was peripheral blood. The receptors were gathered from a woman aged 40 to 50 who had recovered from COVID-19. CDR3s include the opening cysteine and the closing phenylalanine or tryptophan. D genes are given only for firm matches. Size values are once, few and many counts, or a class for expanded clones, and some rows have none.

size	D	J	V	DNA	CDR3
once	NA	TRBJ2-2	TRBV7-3	TGTGCCAGCAGCTTACCCCTGGTCGCGGGCGGGGAGCTGTTTTTT	CASSLPLVAGGELFF
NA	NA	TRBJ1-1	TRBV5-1	TGCGCCAGCAAGATGGAGCAGAACACTGAAGCTTTCTTT	CASKMEQNTEAFF
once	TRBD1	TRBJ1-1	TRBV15	TGTGCCACCAGCGGCGGGACAGTGGGTGACACTGAAGCTTTCTTT	CATSGGTVGDTEAFF
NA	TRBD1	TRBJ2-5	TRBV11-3	TGTGCCAGCAGCTTAGTTTCTGGACAGGGGGCCCAGTACTTC	CASSLVSGQGAQYF
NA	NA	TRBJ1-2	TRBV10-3	TGTGCCATCAGTTCCTCGGATGGCTACACCTTC	CAISSSDGYTF
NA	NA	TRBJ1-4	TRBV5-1	TGCGCCAGCAGCTTAGAGCCGAATGAAAAACTGTTTTTT	CASSLEPNEKLFF
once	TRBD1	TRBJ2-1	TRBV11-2	TGTGCCAGCAGCCCGCGACAGGGAGAATCCTACAATGAGCAGTTCTTC	CASSPRQGESYNEQFF
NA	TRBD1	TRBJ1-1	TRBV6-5	TGTGCCACCGCGATGCCGGGACAGGTTAACACTGAAGCTTTCTTT	CATAMPGQVNTEAFF
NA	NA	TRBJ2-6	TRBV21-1	TGTGCCAGCATGGGGGGGTCAAACGGGGCCAACGTCCTGACTTTC	CASMGGSNGANVLTF
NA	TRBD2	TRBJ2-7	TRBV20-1	TGCAGTGCTAGTGATATGGGGGGGGAGGCCGAGCAGTACTTC	CSASDMGGEAEQYF
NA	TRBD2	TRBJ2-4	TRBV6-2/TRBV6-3	TGTGCCAGCAGTTCCCAGCGGGGGGCCAGAAACATTCAGTACTTC	CASSSQRGARNIQYF
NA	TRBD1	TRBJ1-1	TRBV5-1	TGCGCCAGCAGCTTACAGGGGTCTGAAGCTTTCTTT	CASSLQGSEAFF
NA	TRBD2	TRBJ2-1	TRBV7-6	TGTGCCAGCAGCTTAGCCCTTCTAGCGGGAGTAAATTACAATGAGCAGTTCTTC	CASSLALLAGVNYNEQFF
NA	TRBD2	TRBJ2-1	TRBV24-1	TGTGCCACCAGTGATTATAGGACTAGCGGGAAGGAAAATGAGCAGTTCTTC	CATSDYRTSGKENEQFF
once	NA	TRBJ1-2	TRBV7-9	TGTGCCAGCAGCTTAAGGGAGGAGGGGTCCTATGGCTACACCTTC	CASSLREEGSYGYTF
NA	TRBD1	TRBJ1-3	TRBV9	TGTGCCAGCAGCGTAGGGGCAGGGGGTAGTAACACCATATATTTT	CASSVGAGGSNTIYF
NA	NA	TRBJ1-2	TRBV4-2	TGTGCCAGCAGCCAAGATACCGCGGGTGGGTTCGGAAATGGCTACACCTTC	CASSQDTAGGFGNGYTF
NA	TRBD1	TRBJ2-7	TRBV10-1	TGCGCCAGCAGTGCTGGGACAGGGAGGAACGAGCAGTACTTC	CASSAGTGRNEQYF
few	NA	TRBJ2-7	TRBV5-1	TGCGCCAGCAGCTTGGCCCTGAGATCCTACGAGCAGTACTTC	CASSLALRSYEQYF
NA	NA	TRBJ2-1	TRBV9	TGTGCCAGCAGCGTAGCGGGAGCTGACTACAATGAGCAGTTCTTC	CASSVAGADYNEQFF
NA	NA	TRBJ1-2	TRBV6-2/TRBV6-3	TGTGCCAGCAGTTACTCACCAGACTATGGCTACACCTTC	CASSYSPDYGYTF
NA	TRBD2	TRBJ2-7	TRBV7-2	TGTGCCAGCAGCTTAGAAAGCCTAGCGGGGGCCGAGCAGTACTTC	CASSLESLAGAEQYF
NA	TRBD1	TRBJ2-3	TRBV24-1	TGTGCCACCAGGGAAGGGACAGGCCCCACAGATACGCAGTATTTT	CATREGTGPTDTQYF
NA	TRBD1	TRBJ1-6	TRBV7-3	TGTGCCAGCAGCGACTACCTGGGACAGCCAAATTCACCCCTCCACTTT	CASSDYLGQPNSPLHF
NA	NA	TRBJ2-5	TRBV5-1	TGCGCCAGCAGCCCGGACCTTCGGGGGACCCAGTACTTC	CASSPDLRGTQYF
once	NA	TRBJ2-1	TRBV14	TGTGCCAGCAGCGGAGGGTACAATGAGCAGTTCTTC	CASSGGYNEQFF
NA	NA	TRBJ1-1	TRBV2	TGTGCCAGCAATAACGGAGGGAACACTGAAGCTTTCTTT	CASNNGGNTEAFF
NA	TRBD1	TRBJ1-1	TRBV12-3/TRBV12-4	TGTGCCAGCAGACCTACAGGGGGATCTGAAGCTTTCTTT	CASRPTGGSEAFF
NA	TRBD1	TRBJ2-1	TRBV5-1	TGCGCCAGCAGCGTGAACCGGGACAGGGGGAGCAATGAGCAGTTCTTC	CASSVNRDRGSNEQFF
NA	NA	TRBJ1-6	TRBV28	TGTGCCAGCGGGGGAGGGGGACGGTTATATAATTCACCCCTCCACTTT	CASGGGGRLYNSPLHF
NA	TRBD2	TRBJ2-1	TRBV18	TGTGCCAGCTCACCCCGACTAGCGGGATACAATGAGCAGTTCTTC	CASSPRLAGYNEQFF
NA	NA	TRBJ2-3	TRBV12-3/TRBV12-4	TGTGCCAGCAGTCCAGGGGTTGATACGCAGTATTTT	CASSPGVDTQYF
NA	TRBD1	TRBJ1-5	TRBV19	TGTGCCAGTAGGAAGGACAGGGCGAATCTTCAGCCCCAGCATTTT	CASRKDRANLQPQHF
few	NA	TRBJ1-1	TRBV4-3	TGCGCCAGCAGCCAACCGGGAAACACTGAAGCTTTCTTT	CASSQPGNTEAFF
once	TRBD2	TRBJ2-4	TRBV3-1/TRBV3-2	TGTGCCAGCAGCCTCACAACACTAGCGGGAGGAGGTTCGGACATTCAGTACTTC	CASSLTTLAGGGSDIQYF
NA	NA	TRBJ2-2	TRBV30	TGTGCCTGGACAACCTCCACAAAGAACACCGGGGAGCTGTTTTTT	CAWTTSTKNTGELFF
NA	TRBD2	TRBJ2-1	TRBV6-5	TGTGCCAGCAGCCAGACTAGCGGGGGAAATGAGCAGTTCTTC	CASSQTSGGNEQFF
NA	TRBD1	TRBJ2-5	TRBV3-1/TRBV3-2	TGTGCCAGCAGCCAGACGGGACAGCAGGGAGAGACCCAGTACTTC	CASSQTGQQGETQYF
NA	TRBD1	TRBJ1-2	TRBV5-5	TGTGCCAGCAGCAAGAACACCGGGACAGGGGGTAATAACTATGGCTACACCTTC	CASSKNTGTGGNNYGYTF
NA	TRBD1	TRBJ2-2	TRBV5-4	TGTGCCAGCAGTGACAGGGAGAACACCGGGGAGCTGTTTTTT	CASSDRENTGELFF
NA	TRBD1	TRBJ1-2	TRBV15	TGTGCCACCAGCAGAGCTAGACTGACAGGGGATGATGGCTACACCTTC	CATSRARLTGDDGYTF
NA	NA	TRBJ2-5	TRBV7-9	TGTGCCAGCAGCTTAGGTCCCTTTCAGTACTTC	CASSLGPFQYF
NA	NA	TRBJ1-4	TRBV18	TGTGCCAGCTCACCATCGGCAGGGATCCTAACTAATGAAAAACTGTTTTTT	CASSPSAGILTNEKLFF
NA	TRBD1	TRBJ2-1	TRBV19	TGTGCCAGTAGTCAAACAGGGGAATCCTACAATGAGCAGTTCTTC	CASSQTGESYNEQFF
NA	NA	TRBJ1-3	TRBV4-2	TGTGCCAGCAGCCAAGACGGGGGGGCGGTAGGGAACACCATATATTTT	CASSQDGGAVGNTIYF
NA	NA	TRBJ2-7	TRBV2	TGTGCCAGCAGTGAAAGTCAGGGGATTTCCTACGAGCAGTACTTC	CASSESQGISYEQYF
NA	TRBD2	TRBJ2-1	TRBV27	TGTGCCAGCAGCCCACTATCTTTAGCGGGGCTATCCTACAATGAGCAGTTCTTC	CASSPLSLAGLSYNEQFF
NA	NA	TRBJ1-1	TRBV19	TGTGCCAGTAGTACCCCCAGGGCCTTGCTGAACACTGAAGCTTTCTTT	CASSTPRALLNTEAFF
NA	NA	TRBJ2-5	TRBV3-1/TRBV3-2	TGTGCCAGCAGCCAAGCTGGGGCCGAGACCCAGTACTTC	CASSQAGAETQYF
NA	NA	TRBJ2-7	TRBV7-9	TGTGCCAGCAGCTTAAGTGGCGGGGGCCCGTCCGAGCAGTACTTC	CASSLSGGGPSEQYF
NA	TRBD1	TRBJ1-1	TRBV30	TGTGCCTGGATGACAGGGGCGAGTGAAGCTTTCTTT	CAWMTGASEAFF